The next 6 T cell receptor beta chains were all read from a single sample in a study of blood T cell repertoires in COVID-19. The protocol was immunoSEQ multiplex PCR, while the TCRdb copy is restricted to in-frame clones and leaves out a portion. This repertoire shows about 150,000 clones, about 83% found once; its top ten account for around an eighth. Sequenced input: peripheral blood. These receptors all stem from a woman in her fifties or sixties with COVID-19, enrolled during active disease.

V and J are TRBV9 and TRBJ2-1, with D possibly matching TRBD2 (6 bases). Germline V CDR1 and CDR2: SGDLS, YYNGEE. This CDR3 has 18 amino acids. Trimming removed 3 bases from V and 3 bases from J, with 22 bases in between. CDR3 amino acids: CASSARLRAGKLYNEQFF. The DNA for the CDR3 is TGTGCCAGCAGCGCCCGACTCCGGGCGGGGAAGCTCTACAATGAGCAGTTCTTC.

J is TRBJ2-3 and V is TRBV12-5, with TRBD2 matching over 11 bases. The CDR3 length is 16 residues. CDR1 LGHNT and CDR2 FRNRAP come from the germline V gene. Trimming cost V 1 base and J 3 bases; bases outside gene matches: 3. In DNA, the CDR3 is TGTGCTAGTGGTTTGGGACTAGCGGGACCTACAGATACGCAGTATTTT. This encodes CASGLGLAGPTDTQYF.

V gene TRBV5-1 combines with J gene TRBJ1-1; D unclear. The CDR3 loop spans 14 amino acids. Germline CDR1 reads SGHRS; CDR2 reads YFSETQ. Trimming removed 0 bases at V and 1 base at J, with 7 bases between. CDR3 DNA: TGCGCCAGCAGCTTGGACAGTTCGAACACTGAAGCTTTCTTT. Residues: CASSLDSSNTEAFF.

The chain links TRBV25-1 to TRBJ2-5; D is unresolved. The V end lost 2 bases, the J end lost 2 bases, and 9 bases lay between the germline ends. Germline CDR1 is MGHDK and CDR2 is SYGVNS. CDR3 length equals 14 residues. The CDR3 loop is CASSEAGQQETQYF. For the CDR3, the DNA is TGTGCCAGCAGTGAAGCTGGCCAGCAAGAGACCCAGTACTTC.

This clone was seen just once. The chain carries TRBV10-2 and TRBJ2-6; TRBD1 aligns across 7 bases. Germline values: CDR1 WSHSY, CDR2 SAAADI. V gave up 6 bases and J gave up 0 bases; unmatched junction bases: 8. The CDR3 runs to 17 residues. CDR3 DNA sequence: TGCGCCAGCAGGAACCGGGACAGATCCTCTGGGGCCAACGTCCTGACTTTC. Residues: CASRNRDRSSGANVLTF.

This clone was detected a few times. The chain joins TRBV13 to TRBJ1-1; D is unresolved. This CDR3 region has 17 residues. V was pared by 0 bases and J by 5 bases, with 19 bases between. Germline CDR1 and CDR2: PRHDT and FYEKMQ (reference sequence). The CDR3 DNA reads as TGTGCCAGCAGCTTAGGGGGTGGAAGGCGCGCCGGGACTGAAGCTTTCTTT. Residues: CASSLGGGRRAGTEAFF.